Presented here are 14 T cell receptor beta chains from one specimen sequenced in a study of preoperative IRX-2 immunotherapy in early breast cancer. Described treatment: preoperative locoregional IRX-2 cytokine immunotherapy. The repertoire was sequenced with immunoSEQ multiplex PCR; TCRdb's copy has only in-frame clones and lacks some. The table lists about 33,000 clones, around nine tenths of them singletons, with less than 2% in the top ten. Sequencing was performed on tumor tissue, taken after IRX-2 immunotherapy. These TCRs come from a human donor with breast cancer.

The rearrangement joins TRBV23-1 to TRBJ1-3; D is possibly TRBD1 (5 bases). TRBV23-1 is annotated as an ORF whose role is uncertain. Trimming cost V 6 bases and J 0 bases, with 12 bases left between them. This CDR3 is 15 amino acids long. Here the CDR3 reads CASSRDRSSGNTIYF. The CDR3 coding sequence is TGCGCCAGCAGCCGAGACAGAAGCTCTGGAAACACCATATATTTT.

The rearrangement links TRBV1 to TRBJ1-1; the D call in the table, TRBD1, was not verified against the DNA. TRBV1 is shown as a pseudogene. The CDR3 runs to 14 residues. CDR3 in amino acids: CASSQVTVNTEAFF. CDR3 DNA: TGCGCCAGCAGCCAGGTAACAGTGAACACTGAAGCTTTCTTT.

The chain uses TRBV7-6 and TRBJ1-3, with a possible D match to TRBD1 (6 bases). V lost 2 bases and J lost 1, with 30 bases in between. Germline assignment: CDR1 SGHVS and CDR2 FNYEAQ. CDR3 length equals 22 residues. The DNA for the CDR3 is TGTGCCAGCAGCTTACACCCGGTAGGCGGACAGATGGGTCCAAGGTCTGGAAACACCATATATTTT. Amino acids: CASSLHPVGGQMGPRSGNTIYF.

This chain's CDR3 is CAIPPPTGGGYGYTF. CDR3 nucleotide sequence: TGTGCCATTCCCCCACCCACAGGGGGCGGCTATGGCTACACCTTC. J is TRBJ1-2 and V is TRBV12-2; the table gives TRBD1 as D, unverified against the DNA. TRBV12-2 represents a pseudogene. The CDR3 is made up of 15 amino acids.

The chain has TRBV15 and TRBJ1-2; D is unclear. The V gene's germline CDR1 is LNHNV and CDR2 YYDKDF (reference sequence). The V end was cut by 3 bases, the J end by 3 bases, with 17 bases between. CDR3 length equals 16 residues. The CDR3 sequence: CATSRRRILTDYGYTF. CDR3 nucleotide sequence: TGTGCCACCAGCAGGAGACGGATTCTTACTGACTATGGCTACACCTTC.

The chain couples TRBV18 to TRBJ1-1, with 8 nucleotides matching TRBD1. This CDR3 comprises 15 residues. V shed 3 bases, J shed 3 bases, and the junction held 6 bases outside the gene matches. Per germline, CDR1 KGHSH and CDR2 LQKENI. CDR3: CASSPRQGRDTEAFF. In DNA, the CDR3 is TGTGCCAGCTCACCGAGACAGGGGAGGGACACTGAAGCTTTCTTT.

About this clone itself: One end of the junction varies from germline; a read error may be responsible. The J gene is TRBJ2-2, the V gene TRBV6-8, with TRBD2 matching over 10 bases. CDR1 and CDR2 (germline): MNHGY, SAAAGT. The CDR3 is 18 amino acids. The DNA of the CDR3 is TGTGCCAGCAGTGACTCAGCGCTAGCGGGAGTACTCACCGGGGAGCTGTTTTTT. Encoded protein: CASSDSALAGVLTGELFF.

The gene calls are TRBV6-8 and TRBJ1-2; TRBD1 is a possible D gene (5 bases). The CDR3 extends over 13 amino acids. CDR1 is MNHGY, CDR2 SAAAGT, per germline. Trimming removed 5 bases at V and 2 bases at J, with 9 bases between. As DNA, the CDR3 is TGTGCCAGCAGTAGGAGACAGAACTATGGCTACACCTTC. Protein product: CASSRRQNYGYTF.

The rearrangement uses TRBV7-7 and TRBJ1-5; D call uncertain. Looked up from germline, CDR1 is SSHAT and CDR2 is FNYEAQ (reference sequence). This CDR3 has 14 residues. V lost 6 bases to trimming and J lost 2 bases, with 11 bases between them. The chain's CDR3 is CASSFGRGNQPQHF. The CDR3 region has the DNA TGTGCCAGCAGTTTCGGGAGGGGCAATCAGCCCCAGCATTTT. The whole variable domain, remainder taken from reference TRBV7-7 and TRBJ1-5, is GAGVSQSPRYKVTKRGQDVTLRCDPISSHATLYWYQQALGQGPEFLTYFNYEAQPDKSGLPSDRFSAERPEGSISTLTIQRTEQRDSAMYRCASSFGRGNQPQHFGDGTRLSIL.

This clone was seen only once. CDR3 DNA sequence: TGTGCCAGCTCTTCCCAGGGTAGGGAGCAGTACTTC. Amino acid sequence: CASSSQGREQYF. This chain links TRBV18 with TRBJ2-7, with D possibly being TRBD1 (5 bases). The CDR3 contains 12 residues. CDR1 is KGHSH, CDR2 LQKENI, per germline. Trimming shortened V by 6 bases and J by 7 bases, and 13 bases separated the two germline ends.

This chain joins TRBV19 and TRBJ1-1; tentative D call: TRBD1 (5 bases). Germline V gives CDR1 LNHDA, CDR2 SQIVND (reference sequence). The CDR3 is 13 residues long. V was shortened by 5 bases and J by 8 bases, with 15 bases between the two germline ends. CDR3 in amino acids: CASSPQVRGEAFF. The CDR3, as DNA: TGTGCCAGTAGTCCACAGGTGAGAGGGGAAGCTTTCTTT.

A single count supports this clone. The chain has TRBV6-8 and TRBJ2-1; 9 bases match TRBD2. The V segment lost 2 bases and the J segment 8 bases; nucleotides outside the gene matches: 4. Germline V gene sequence: CDR1 MNHGY, CDR2 SAAAGT. The CDR3 has 14 residues. CDR3 region: CASSYRSGRHEQFF. In DNA, the CDR3 is TGTGCCAGCAGTTACCGTAGCGGGAGACATGAGCAGTTCTTC.

V is TRBV30 and J is TRBJ1-5, with D possibly matching TRBD1 (6 bases). The CDR3 covers 15 residues. Per the germline V gene, CDR1 is GTSNPN and CDR2 is SVGIG (reference sequence). Trimming took 0 bases from V and 9 from J, leaving 18 bases between them. The CDR3 loop is CAWSVQGGGVRPQHF. CDR3 sequence (DNA): TGTGCCTGGAGTGTACAGGGAGGGGGGGTTAGGCCCCAGCATTTT. The entire variable domain, with the rest obtained from reference TRBV30 and TRBJ1-5, is as follows: SQTIHQWPATLVQPVGSPLSLECTVEGTSNPNLYWYRQAAGRGLQLLFYSVGIGQISSEVPQNLSASRPQDRQFILSSKKLLLSDSGFYLCAWSVQGGGVRPQHFGDGTRLSIL.

This clone was found a few times. The rearrangement links TRBV6-8 to TRBJ1-2; perhaps TRBD1 as D (5 bases). The germline V gene has CDR1 MNHGY and CDR2 SAAAGT. The CDR3 is 15 residues long. V was cut by 5 bases and J by 5 bases, with 18 bases left in between. The CDR3 sequence: CASSVGRDMGYGYTF. CDR3 DNA sequence: TGTGCCAGCAGTGTTGGCAGGGATATGGGTTATGGCTACACCTTC.